A selection of T cell receptor beta chains follows, all from one sample in a study of T cell responses to AZD1222 COVID-19 vaccine. Data came from immunoSEQ multiplex PCR; TCRdb stores just in-frame clones and leaves some out. The sample has more than 100,000 clones; roughly 90% are singletons. The source was peripheral blood, collected on day 0 of AZD1222 vaccination. Receptors originate from an adult in good health. The CDR3 runs from the conserved cysteine through the conserved F or W.

j_gene: TRBJ1-2; v_gene: TRBV9; CDR3aa: CASSVGTGTYGYTF
j_gene: TRBJ1-1; v_gene: TRBV9; CDR3aa: CASSPGYGAFF
j_gene: TRBJ1-2; v_gene: TRBV11-2; CDR3aa: CASRGEPGGYTF
j_gene: TRBJ2-7; v_gene: TRBV14; CDR3aa: CASSQFRTGRAGEQYF
j_gene: TRBJ1-5; v_gene: TRBV20-1; CDR3aa: CSASRGNSNQPQHF
j_gene: TRBJ1-2; v_gene: TRBV9; CDR3aa: CASSVVTVAAPNYGYTF
j_gene: TRBJ2-3; v_gene: TRBV7-2; CDR3aa: CASSKRGGGTDTQYF
j_gene: TRBJ1-6; v_gene: TRBV6-5; CDR3aa: CASSYGGQNNSPLHF
j_gene: TRBJ1-5; v_gene: TRBV2; CDR3aa: CASSEESTGNQPQHF
j_gene: TRBJ1-1; v_gene: TRBV18; CDR3aa: CASSPMGGMGAFF